This entry features one T cell receptor (beta chain) sequence. It was with 60 Vbeta and 13 Jbeta primers that the PCR ran. Assay used: immunoSEQ multiplex PCR; TCRdb lists only in-frame clones, some missing. The table has 150,000 to 200,000 clones, around 77% seen once. Looked up from germline, CDR1 is SGHVS and CDR2 is FQNEAQ. This CDR3 is built from 16 residues. V lost 5 bases to trimming and J lost 0 bases; unmatched junction nucleotides: 4. The data stem from a study of cytomegalovirus exposure and HLA in healthy donors. The V call is TRBV7-8, the J call TRBJ1-5; 10 bases are shared with TRBD1. The source of this sequence is a young woman in good health and CMV-seropositive. The specimen was PBMCs. The CDR3 DNA sequence: TGTGCCAGCAGCCCCGGGACAGGGGATAGCAATCAGCCCCAGCATTTT. Its protein product is CASSPGTGDSNQPQHF.